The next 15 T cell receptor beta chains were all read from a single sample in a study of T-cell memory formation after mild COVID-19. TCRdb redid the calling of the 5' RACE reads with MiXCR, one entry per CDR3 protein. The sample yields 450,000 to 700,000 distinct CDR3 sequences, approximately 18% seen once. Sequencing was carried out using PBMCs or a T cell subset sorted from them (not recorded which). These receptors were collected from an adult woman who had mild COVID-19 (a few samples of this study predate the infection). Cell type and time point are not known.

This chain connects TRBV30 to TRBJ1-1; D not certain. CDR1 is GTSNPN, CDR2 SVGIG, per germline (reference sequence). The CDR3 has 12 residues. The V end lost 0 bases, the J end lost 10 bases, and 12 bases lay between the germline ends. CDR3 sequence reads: CAWSVPGEGAFF. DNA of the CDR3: TGTGCCTGGAGTGTCCCCGGTGAAGGAGCTTTCTTT.

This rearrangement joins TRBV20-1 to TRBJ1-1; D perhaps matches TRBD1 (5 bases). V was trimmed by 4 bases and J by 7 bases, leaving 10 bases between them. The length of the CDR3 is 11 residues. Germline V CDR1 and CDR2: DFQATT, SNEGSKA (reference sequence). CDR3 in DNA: TGCAGTGCTATGAGTAGGGGTGAAGCTTTCTTT. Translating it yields CSAMSRGEAFF.

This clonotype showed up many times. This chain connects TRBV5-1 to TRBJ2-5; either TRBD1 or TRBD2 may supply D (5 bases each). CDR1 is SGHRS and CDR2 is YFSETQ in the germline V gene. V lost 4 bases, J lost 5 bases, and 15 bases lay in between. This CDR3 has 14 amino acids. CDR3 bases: TGCGCCAGCAGCCCGGCGAGGGGTGGTGAGACCCAGTACTTC. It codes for CASSPARGGETQYF.

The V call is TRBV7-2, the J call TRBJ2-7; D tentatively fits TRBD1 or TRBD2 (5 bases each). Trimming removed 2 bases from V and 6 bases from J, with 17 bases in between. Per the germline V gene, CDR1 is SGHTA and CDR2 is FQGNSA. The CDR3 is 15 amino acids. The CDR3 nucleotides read TGTGCCAGCAGCTTATTTTGGCCCGGGACGGGCGAGCAGTACTTC. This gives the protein CASSLFWPGTGEQYF. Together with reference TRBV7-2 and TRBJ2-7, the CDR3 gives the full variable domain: GAGVSQSPSNKVTEKGKDVELRCDPISGHTALYWYRQSLGQGLEFLIYFQGNSAPDKSGLPSDRFSAERTGGSVSTLTIQRTQQEDSAVYLCASSLFWPGTGEQYFGPGTRLTVT.

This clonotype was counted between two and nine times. The CDR3 sequence: CASSWDGQLKMNTEAFF. The CDR3 DNA sequence: TGTGCCAGCAGTTGGGATGGACAGCTAAAAATGAACACTGAAGCTTTCTTT. The chain employs TRBV12-3 or TRBV12-4 and TRBJ1-1; tentatively, D is TRBD1 (6 bases). This CDR3 has 17 amino acids. V lost 4 bases and J lost 0, with 18 bases in between.

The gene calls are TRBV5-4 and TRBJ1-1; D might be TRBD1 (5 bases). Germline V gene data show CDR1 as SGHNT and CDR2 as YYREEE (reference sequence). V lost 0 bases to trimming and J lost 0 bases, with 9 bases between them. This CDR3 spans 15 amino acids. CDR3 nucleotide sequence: TGTGCCAGCAGCTTGGCCTTGGGGGTGAACACTGAAGCTTTCTTT. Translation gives CASSLALGVNTEAFF.

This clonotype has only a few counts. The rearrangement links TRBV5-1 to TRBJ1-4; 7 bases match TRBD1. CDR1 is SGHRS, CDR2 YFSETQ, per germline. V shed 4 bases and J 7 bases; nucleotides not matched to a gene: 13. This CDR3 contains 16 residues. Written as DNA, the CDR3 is TGCGCCAGCAGCCCTGGGACAACAGGGGTGCGTGAAAAACTGTTTTTT. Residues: CASSPGTTGVREKLFF.

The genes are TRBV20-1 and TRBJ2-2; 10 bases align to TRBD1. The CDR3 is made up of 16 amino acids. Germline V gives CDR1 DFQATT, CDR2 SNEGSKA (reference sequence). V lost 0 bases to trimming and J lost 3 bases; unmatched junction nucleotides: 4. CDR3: CSARDPGQGDTGELFF. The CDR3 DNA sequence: TGCAGTGCTAGAGATCCCGGACAGGGGGACACCGGGGAGCTGTTTTTT.

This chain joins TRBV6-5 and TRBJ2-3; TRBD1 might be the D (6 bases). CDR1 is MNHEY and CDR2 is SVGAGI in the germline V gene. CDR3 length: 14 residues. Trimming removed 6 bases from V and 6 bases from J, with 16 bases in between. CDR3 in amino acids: CASRTGSLGDTQYF. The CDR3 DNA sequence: TGTGCCAGCAGGACAGGCTCCCTGGGGGATACGCAGTATTTT.

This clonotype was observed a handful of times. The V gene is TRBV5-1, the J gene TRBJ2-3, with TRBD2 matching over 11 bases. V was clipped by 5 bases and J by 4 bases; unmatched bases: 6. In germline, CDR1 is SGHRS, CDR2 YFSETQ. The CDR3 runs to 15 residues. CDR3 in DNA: TGCGCCAGCAGTCCCCCTAGCGGGAGGTCAGATACGCAGTATTTT. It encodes CASSPPSGRSDTQYF.

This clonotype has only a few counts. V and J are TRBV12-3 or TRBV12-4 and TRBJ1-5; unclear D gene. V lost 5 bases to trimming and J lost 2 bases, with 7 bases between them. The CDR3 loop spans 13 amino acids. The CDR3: CASSTTGNQPQHF. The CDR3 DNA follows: TGTGCCAGCAGTACTACAGGCAATCAGCCCCAGCATTTT.

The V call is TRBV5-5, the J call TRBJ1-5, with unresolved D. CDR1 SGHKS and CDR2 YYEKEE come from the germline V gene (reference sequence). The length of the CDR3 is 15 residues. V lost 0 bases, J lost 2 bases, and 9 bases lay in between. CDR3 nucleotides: TGTGCCAGCAGCTTGGCTCTTGCCGGCAATCAGCCCCAGCATTTT. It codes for CASSLALAGNQPQHF.

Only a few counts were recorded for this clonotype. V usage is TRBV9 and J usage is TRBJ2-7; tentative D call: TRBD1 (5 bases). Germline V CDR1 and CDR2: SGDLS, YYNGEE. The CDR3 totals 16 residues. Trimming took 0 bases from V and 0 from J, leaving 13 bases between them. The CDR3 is CASSVGGRSHSYEQYF. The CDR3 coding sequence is TGTGCCAGCAGCGTAGGGGGCAGGTCCCACTCCTACGAGCAGTACTTC. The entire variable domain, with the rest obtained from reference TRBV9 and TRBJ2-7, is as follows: DSGVTQTPKHLITATGQRVTLRCSPRSGDLSVYWYQQSLDQGLQFLIQYYNGEERAKGNILERFSAQQFPDLHSELNLSSLELGDSALYFCASSVGGRSHSYEQYFGPGTRLTVT.

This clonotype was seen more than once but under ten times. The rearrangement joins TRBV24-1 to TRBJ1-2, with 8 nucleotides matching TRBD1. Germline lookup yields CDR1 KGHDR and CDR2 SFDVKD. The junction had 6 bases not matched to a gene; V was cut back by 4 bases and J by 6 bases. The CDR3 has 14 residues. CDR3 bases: TGTGCCACCAGTGACTGGACAGGGAATCATGGCTACACCTTC. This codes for CATSDWTGNHGYTF.

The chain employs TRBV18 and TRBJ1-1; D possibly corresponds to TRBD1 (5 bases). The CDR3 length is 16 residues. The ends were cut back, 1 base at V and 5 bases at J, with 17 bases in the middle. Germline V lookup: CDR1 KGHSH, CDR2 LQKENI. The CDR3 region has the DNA TGTGCCAGCTCACCACGCGAGGGAGGGGCGCGTACTGAAGCTTTCTTT. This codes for CASSPREGGARTEAFF. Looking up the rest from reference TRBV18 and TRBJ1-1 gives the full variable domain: NAGVMQNPRHLVRRRGQEARLRCSPMKGHSHVYWYRQLPEEGLKFMVYLQKENIIDESGMPKERFSAEFPKEGPSILRIQQVVRGDSAAYFCASSPREGGARTEAFFGQGTRLTVV.